The 15 T cell receptor beta chains below all came from one sample that was sequenced in a study of shared clonotypes between healthy human individuals (dated by TCRdb to the early 2020s). Libraries were made using the immunoSEQ multiplex PCR assay. The table was pulled from immuneACCESS by TCRdb, which kept in-frame rearrangements only. Such tables lose some clones; where checked, under half of the loss comes from unresolved V genes, and the rest has no known cause. The sample has about 680,000 clones on record, around 78% of them singletons. The ten largest clones capture around 1.8% of the sample. What was sequenced was memory CD4+ T cells sorted from blood. The intended sense of this specimen's cell subset or site label: CD45RA-negative fraction. The source of these receptors is a woman in her twenties or thirties in good health.

This clone was detected many times. The J gene is TRBJ2-7, the V gene TRBV19; 7 nucleotides line up with TRBD1. CDR3 length: 15 amino acids. Germline trimming cut 1 base from V and 2 bases from J; bases unmatched to any gene: 5. Looked up from germline, CDR1 is LNHDA and CDR2 is SQIVND (reference sequence). This CDR3 is CASSIGPGQTYEQYF. CDR3 DNA: TGTGCCAGTAGTATAGGCCCGGGACAGACCTACGAGCAGTACTTC.

The chain couples TRBV29-1 to TRBJ1-1; no clear D. This CDR3 spans 14 amino acids. CDR1 SQVTM and CDR2 ANQGSEA come from the germline V gene. V lost 2 bases, J lost 5 bases, and 15 bases lay in between. The CDR3 nucleotides are TGCAGCGTTGAAAAGGGCCCGTCGGGGACTGAAGCTTTCTTT. This codes for CSVEKGPSGTEAFF.

Written as DNA, the CDR3 is TGTGCCTCAACGGGGGGATATAGCAATCAGCCCCAGCATTTT. Translating it yields CASTGGYSNQPQHF. The V and J genes are TRBV28 and TRBJ1-5; maybe TRBD1 (5 bases). This CDR3 contains 14 residues. Looked up from germline, CDR1 is MDHEN and CDR2 is SYDVKM. Trimming removed 11 bases from V and 0 bases from J, with 14 bases in between.

This rearrangement joins TRBV10-3 to TRBJ1-1; D is undetermined. The CDR3 has 12 residues. Per germline, CDR1 ENHRY and CDR2 SYGVKD. V lost 4 bases, J lost 1 base, and 4 bases lay in between. The DNA of the CDR3 is TGTGCCATCAGTGCCACGAACACTGAAGCTTTCTTT. Its protein is CAISATNTEAFF.

The gene calls are TRBV19 and TRBJ1-4, with D unclear. CDR3 length: 13 amino acids. Germline V gives CDR1 LNHDA, CDR2 SQIVND (reference sequence). The V and J ends lost 3 bases and 7 bases respectively, with 9 bases between them. The CDR3 loop is CASSMAEVEKLFF. The CDR3 DNA follows: TGTGCCAGTAGTATGGCGGAAGTTGAAAAACTGTTTTTT.

The chain carries TRBV4-1 and TRBJ2-3, with TRBD2 identical over 8 bases. The CDR3 runs 16 residues. Losses at the gene ends were 10 bases for V and 4 bases for J; bases not matched to a gene: 16. Germline values: CDR1 MGHRA, CDR2 YSYEKL. CDR3 protein: CATSNLGKRESDTQYF. The CDR3 region has the DNA TGCGCCACCTCAAACCTGGGAAAGCGGGAGTCAGATACGCAGTATTTT.

CDR3 region: CASSRTGAVATNEKLFF. DNA for the CDR3: TGTGCCAGCAGTAGGACAGGCGCCGTTGCAACTAATGAAAAACTGTTTTTT. The chain recombines TRBV28 with TRBJ1-4, with 7 nucleotides matching TRBD1. The germline gives CDR1 MDHEN, CDR2 SYDVKM. V lost 5 bases to trimming and J lost 0 bases; unmatched junction nucleotides: 9. CDR3 length: 17 residues.

The chain links TRBV5-1 to TRBJ1-1, with 7 bases that match TRBD1. From germline, CDR1 is SGHRS and CDR2 YFSETQ. CDR3 length: 12 residues. The V segment lost 4 bases and the J segment 8 bases; nucleotides outside the gene matches: 5. In DNA form, the CDR3 reads TGCGCCAGCAGCAGTTCAGGGGGAGAAGCTTTCTTT. It encodes CASSSSGGEAFF.

V is TRBV18 and J is TRBJ1-4; D is perhaps TRBD1 (5 bases). The CDR3 consists of 14 residues. Deletions cut 6 bases from V and 4 bases from J, with 12 bases between. CDR1 is KGHSH and CDR2 is LQKENI in the germline V gene. CDR3: CASSPPGGNEKLFF. The CDR3 bases are TGTGCCAGCTCCCCCCCGGGGGGTAATGAAAAACTGTTTTTT.

In its sample, this clone was seen a few times. V gene TRBV14 combines with J gene TRBJ1-1; weak D call: TRBD1 (5 bases). Germline V gives CDR1 SGHDN, CDR2 FVKESK. CDR3 length equals 19 residues. With 1 base removed from V and 4 bases from J, the gap between germline ends came to 25 bases. DNA for the CDR3: TGTGCCAGCAGCCAAGGGGTGCGGGGCCTTGGACAACGAACCACTGAAGCTTTCTTT. It translates to CASSQGVRGLGQRTTEAFF.

This chain connects TRBV19 to TRBJ2-3; D is possibly TRBD2 (6 bases). Trimming removed 10 bases at V and 2 bases at J, with 13 bases between. The CDR3 is made up of 13 amino acids. CDR1 is LNHDA, CDR2 SQIVND, per germline (reference sequence). In DNA, the CDR3 is TGTGCCACCCGGGACTTTTACACAGATACGCAGTATTTT. It specifies CATRDFYTDTQYF. The full variable domain, with the rest looked up from reference TRBV19 and TRBJ2-3, is DGGITQSPKYLFRKEGQNVTLSCEQNLNHDAMYWYRQDPGQGLRLIYYSQIVNDFQKGDIAEGYSVSREKKESFPLTVTSAQKNPTAFYLCATRDFYTDTQYFGPGTRLTVL.

The V gene is TRBV27, the J gene TRBJ1-5; tentatively, D is TRBD1 (5 bases). V lost 2 bases and J lost 5, with 10 bases in between. This CDR3 is 14 amino acids long. Germline-derived CDR1 and CDR2 are MNHEY and SMNVEV (reference sequence). CDR3 residues: CASSLDSSYQPQHF. In DNA form, the CDR3 reads TGTGCCAGCAGTTTAGACAGTAGTTATCAGCCCCAGCATTTT.

This chain connects TRBV5-1 to TRBJ2-7, with D perhaps being TRBD1 or TRBD2 (6 bases each). CDR1 and CDR2 from the germline V gene are SGHRS and YFSETQ. V was shortened by 1 base and J by 7 bases, with 12 bases between the two germline ends. The CDR3 spans 13 residues. In DNA form, the CDR3 reads TGCGCCAGCAGCTTGTCGGGGGCGCGTGAGCAGTACTTC. Translating gives CASSLSGAREQYF.

The chain combines TRBV10-3 with TRBJ2-5; D gene unclear. The CDR3 has 17 amino acids. Trimming removed 8 bases from V and 0 bases from J, with 22 bases in between. The germline CDR1 and CDR2 sequences are ENHRY and SYGVKD. The CDR3 protein is CAIRTVGGSWYQETQYF. CDR3 sequence (DNA): TGTGCCATCCGGACCGTAGGTGGCAGTTGGTACCAAGAGACCCAGTACTTC.

This chain joins TRBV6-7 and TRBJ2-7; tentatively, D is TRBD1 (5 bases). TRBV6-7 is known as an ORF, though its function is uncertain. The CDR3 loop spans 14 amino acids. V lost 6 bases to trimming and J lost 3 bases, with 15 bases between them. The CDR3 DNA reads as TGTGCCAGCAGGGTCGCAGGGCGGTTCTACGAGCAGTACTTC. Translating gives CASRVAGRFYEQYF.